Listed here is a single T cell receptor (beta chain). Its antigen remains undetermined. Base qualities are missing; no much larger clone stands one base away. This sample stems from a study of cytomegalovirus exposure and HLA in healthy donors (dated by TCRdb to 2016 to 2017). Concerning the study at large: An earlier analysis of around 600 of the donors reported approximately 300 Gb of sequence data and roughly 100 million unique TCR beta sequences from 150 million to 200 million T cells. To decide whether each TCR beta V gene segment behaved as functional or pseudogenic, an earlier analysis of some 600 of the donors relied on high-throughput TCR beta sequencing. Along with the roughly 710-subject first cohort, a separate validation cohort of over a hundred different subjects was used. A later genetic analysis took genome-wide SNP genotypes for about three fifths of the roughly 670 donors and used that subset as a discovery cohort. Class I and class II HLA loci were covered by the typing at four-digit resolution. The aim of the study was to test whether cataloging public T cell receptors could identify signatures of past pathogen exposure. Of the 300 to 500 genotyped donors, roughly 80% were placed in the genetic ancestry cluster associated with self-reported Caucasian donors. Several DR-DQ haplotypes were handled as single units for association and clustering, since linkage in the cohort was strong. To predict cytomegalovirus infection status, the study brought together high-throughput TCR immunosequencing, statistical association of individual TCRs with disease status, and machine learning. Rather than using new phenotypic data, the later analysis identified candidate immune exposures from TCR beta sequences and from how often those sequences occurred across donors. In a later analysis, previously published TCR beta repertoires from several hundred donors were re-analyzed and high-resolution HLA genotyping was added so that TCR occurrence patterns could be studied. About 320 gigabases of sequencing data and roughly 90 million unique TCR sequences were included in an early release covering under 650 HLA-typed donors. Among around 400 genotyped donors of the cohort, an average of about 240,000 unique TCR beta nucleotide sequences was sequenced per donor, of which about 19% were non-productive. The T cell repertoires of around 730 subjects were profiled by immunosequencing and related to cytomegalovirus serostatus. Every discovery cohort repertoire had been produced on one sequencing platform. Alongside the repertoire data, information on donor age, sex, ethnicity and CMV serostatus was compiled. Typing coverage varied by locus: roughly 620-640 donors for A, B, C, DRB1 and DQB1; about 520 for DQA1; over 600 for DPA1; around 490 for DPB1.

The CDR3 sequence holds 15 residues, the cysteine and phenylalanine included. Here the CDR3 DNA is all that survives: 45 bases in frame from base 1. The trim is 4 bases for V and 8 bases for J, with a gap of 21 bases between the germline ends. CDR1 and CDR2 are read off the germline V gene as SGDLS and YYNGEE. Here is what the overall study found, with its caveats: A few of the identified cytomegalovirus-associated TCR beta chains were confirmed in vitro to be specific for cytomegalovirus antigens. In a later analysis, most CMV-associated TCR beta chains were found to appear HLA-restricted, with HLA associations seemingly driven largely by CMV exposure. According to a later analysis, parvovirus B19, influenza, CMV and Epstein-Barr virus appeared linked to several top co-occurrence clusters. A later analysis found that TCR association rates varied across HLA loci, with DRB1 alleles showing the most associated TCRs and HLA-C alleles the fewest. For the cohort, immune exposure information was limited to CMV serostatus. A group of highly shared sequence variants was considered likely to be a technical artifact of the sequencing pipeline. Assigning TCR associations to individual alleles was difficult when HLA alleles, especially DR and DQ, strongly co-occurred. A further reported finding was that TCR beta sequences accurately predicted the HLA-A and HLA-B alleles for most subjects in the first cohort. In an earlier analysis of more than 450 of the donors, most TCR beta V segments were observed in productive rearrangements about 90% or about 30% of the time, broadly matching IMGT annotations. The cohort was sequenced for TCR beta chains only, and without alpha or paired-chain data the features that could be detected were limited. Some IMGT-functional V segments, including TRBV6-2 and TRBV6-3, could not be told apart with the 87-base-pair reads, so those segments were excluded. According to a later genetic analysis, donors in an Asian-associated ancestry cluster had fewer N-insertions in productive TCRs than the approximately 650-donor mean. An association between a missense DCLRE1C variant and V-gene and J-gene trimming of TCR beta chains was found in a later genetic analysis and replicated in an independent cohort. The authors suggested that the approach could potentially be extended to other disease states and immunological phenotypes. Correlated functional status among segregating V segments might reflect linkage disequilibrium, but an unknown experimental factor could not be ruled out. A total of roughly 160 TCR beta chains were listed by the study as associated with cytomegalovirus. Because some donors lacked HLA typing at each locus, the association tests relied only on the typed subset. Fewer than 20 rarely observed V segments, including chromosome 9 orphons, were excluded from the earlier analysis of 550 to 700 of the donors because counts were too low. The classifier was reported to diagnose cytomegalovirus status with high specificity and sensitivity in both the original cohort and the validation cohort. The presence/absence analyses assumed that sequencing depth was roughly uniform across donors, and that assumption may not be true. In a later analysis, HLA-associated TCR beta chains were found to be more clonally expanded and to have lower generation probabilities than equally common non-associated chains. Most TCR sequences were observed very rarely across donors, whereas some public TCRs were present in many individuals. A later analysis associated about 17,000 TCR beta sequences with specific HLA alleles at a false discovery rate of 0.05.

In total, just over 650 healthy bone marrow donors made up the cohort. All cohort members were sampled while nominally healthy, although unrecorded immune exposures were likely present. The donor tested CMV seronegative, placing the donor among the 350 or so seronegative members of the cohort. A peripheral blood sample was provided by each donor, and peripheral blood mononuclear cells were used for TCR beta sequencing. Genomic DNA was extracted from the blood cell samples with the Qiagen DNeasy Blood Extraction Kit. The library was made by the immunoSEQ multiplex PCR assay. For the multiplex PCR, a mixture combining 60 forward primers for TCR Vbeta segments and 13 reverse primers for TCR Jbeta segments was used. Amplification of the CDR3 region of rearranged TCR beta genes was performed with a multiplex PCR assay on genomic DNA. The Illumina HiSeq System was used to sequence the amplified TCR beta libraries as 87-base-pair reads. On the study's bioinformatics: A later analysis tallied roughly 76 million unique TCR beta chains across the 666 repertoires, and about 12 million of those chains were shared by two or more donors. Raw reads were error-corrected and collapsed into unique sequences with a nearest-neighbor algorithm that merged closely related sequences to remove PCR and sequencing errors. To assign V, D and J gene segments, CDR3 sequences were aligned to IMGT reference sequences. For a sequence to be retained, a match of at least six nucleotides to both a V gene segment and a J gene segment was required. A rearrangement counted as productive if the CDR3 had no stop codons and remained in frame with V and J, and every other rearrangement counted as non-productive. Following IMGT convention, CDR3 was defined as the stretch from the second conserved V-encoded cysteine to the conserved J-encoded phenylalanine. The earlier analysis of about 590 of the donors excluded sequences that lacked an unambiguous match to a single V gene segment. An earlier analysis of some 610 of the donors called V segments functional above 56.7% productive rearrangements and segregating when the between-donor standard deviation exceeded 5%. A statistical classification framework was built for diagnosing cytomegalovirus status from the catalog of TCR beta chain sequences. In a later analysis, V and J genes were assigned by comparing TCR nucleotide sequences against IMGT/GENE-DB human TR gene sequences. In a later analysis, CDR3 sequences and most-parsimonious VDJ recombination scenarios were assigned using the TCRdist pipeline. In a later analysis, each TCR beta chain was defined by its CDR3 amino acid sequence together with its V-gene family, and reads without a unique V-gene family were excluded. A later analysis removed several hundred highly shared, low-generation-probability nucleotide sequences to deal with suspected cross-contamination and a sequencing artifact. In a later analysis, a clonal expansion index was calculated for each public chain from normalized within-repertoire ranks of inferred template counts. In a later analysis, generation probabilities were computed with a VDJ recombination model fitted to out-of-frame rearrangements, and the resulting probabilities were checked against IGoR. In a later analysis, hypergeometric tests were used to score TCR-TCR, TCR-HLA and TCR-CMV co-occurrence, with a repertoire-size bias correction applied to TCR pairs. To estimate false discovery rates, a later analysis permuted the HLA or CMV assignments 20 times. In a later analysis, co-occurring TCRs were grouped using DBSCAN, with TCRdist sequence similarity added in when clustering inside HLA-allele-positive subsets. Co-occurrence clustering excluded repertoires with fewer than 30,000 or more than 120,000 public chains, plus five with anomalous nucleotide sharing. The source is immuneACCESS, and TCRdb retained only in-frame sequences with V and J called. Part of the clones is not carried over; for the studies checked, unresolved V genes explain less than half of this, and the remainder is unexplained. For V, J and clone size, that table is used; D and trimming come from the DNA. The sample contains some 100,000 clones, about three quarters of them found a single time. Of the sample, less than 3.5% is held by the ten largest clones.

This receptor chain uses TRBV9 and TRBJ1-2; TRBD1 is a possible D gene, resting on 5 matching bases. The sequence was obtained from a female donor in good health and CMV-seronegative. The sample comprised PBMCs. The CDR3: CASSTDGTTAGGYTF. The nucleotide sequence reads as follows: TGTGCCAGCAGCACGGATGGGACTACCGCGGGGGGCTACACCTTC.